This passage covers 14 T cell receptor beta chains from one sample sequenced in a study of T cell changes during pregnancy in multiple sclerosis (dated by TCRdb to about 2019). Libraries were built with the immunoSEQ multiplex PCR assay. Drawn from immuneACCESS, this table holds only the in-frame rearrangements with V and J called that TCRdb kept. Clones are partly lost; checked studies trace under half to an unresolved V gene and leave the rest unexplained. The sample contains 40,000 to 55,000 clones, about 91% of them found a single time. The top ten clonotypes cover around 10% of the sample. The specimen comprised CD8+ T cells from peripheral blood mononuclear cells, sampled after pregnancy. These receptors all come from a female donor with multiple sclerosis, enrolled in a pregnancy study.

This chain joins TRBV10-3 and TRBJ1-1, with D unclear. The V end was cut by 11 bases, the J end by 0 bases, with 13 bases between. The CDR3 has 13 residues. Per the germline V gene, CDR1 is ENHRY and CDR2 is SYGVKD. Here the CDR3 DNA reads TGTGCCGCGCAGGAGGAAATGAACACTGAAGCTTTCTTT. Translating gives CAAQEEMNTEAFF.

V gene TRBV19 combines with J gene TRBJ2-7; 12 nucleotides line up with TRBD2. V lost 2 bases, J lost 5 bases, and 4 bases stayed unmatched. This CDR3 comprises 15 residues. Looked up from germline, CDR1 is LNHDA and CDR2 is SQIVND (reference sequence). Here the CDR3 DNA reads TGTGCCAGTAGTATAACTAGCGGGGGGTTCGACGAGCAGTACTTC. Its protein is CASSITSGGFDEQYF.

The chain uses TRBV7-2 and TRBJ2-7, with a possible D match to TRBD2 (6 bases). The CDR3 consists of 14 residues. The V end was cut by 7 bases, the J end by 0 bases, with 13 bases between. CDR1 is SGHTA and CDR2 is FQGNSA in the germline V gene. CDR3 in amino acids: CASTPSDYSYEQYF. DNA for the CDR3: TGTGCCAGCACTCCGTCGGACTACTCCTACGAGCAGTACTTC.

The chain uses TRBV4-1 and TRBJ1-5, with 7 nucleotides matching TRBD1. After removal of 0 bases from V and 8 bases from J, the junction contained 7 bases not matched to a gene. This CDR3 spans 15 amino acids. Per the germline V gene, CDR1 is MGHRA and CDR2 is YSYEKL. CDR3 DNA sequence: TGCGCCAGCAGCCAAGAATCTAGTCAGGGGGAGCCCCAGCATTTT. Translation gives CASSQESSQGEPQHF.

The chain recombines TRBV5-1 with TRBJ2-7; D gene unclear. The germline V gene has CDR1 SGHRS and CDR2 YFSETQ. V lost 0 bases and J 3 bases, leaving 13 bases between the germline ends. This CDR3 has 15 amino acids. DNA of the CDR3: TGCGCCAGCAGCTTGGACCCCAACTCCCTCTACGAGCAGTACTTC. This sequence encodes CASSLDPNSLYEQYF.

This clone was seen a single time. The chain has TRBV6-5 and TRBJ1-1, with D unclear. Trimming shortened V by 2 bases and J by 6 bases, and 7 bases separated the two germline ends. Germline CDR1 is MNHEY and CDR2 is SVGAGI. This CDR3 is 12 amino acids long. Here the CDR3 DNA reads TGTGCCAGCAGTTACCGGGGAGCTGAAGCTTTCTTT. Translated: CASSYRGAEAFF.

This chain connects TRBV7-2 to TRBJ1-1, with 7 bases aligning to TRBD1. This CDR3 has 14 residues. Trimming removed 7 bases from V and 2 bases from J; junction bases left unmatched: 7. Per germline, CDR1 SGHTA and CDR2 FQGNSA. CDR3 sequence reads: CASTTRGSNTEAFF. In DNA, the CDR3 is TGTGCCAGCACAACCAGGGGGTCTAACACTGAAGCTTTCTTT.

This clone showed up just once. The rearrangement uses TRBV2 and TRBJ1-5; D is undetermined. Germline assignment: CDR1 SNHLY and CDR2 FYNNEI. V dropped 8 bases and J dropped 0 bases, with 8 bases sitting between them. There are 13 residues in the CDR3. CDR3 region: CASLGFSNQPQHF. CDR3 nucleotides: TGTGCCAGCCTGGGCTTTAGCAATCAGCCCCAGCATTTT.

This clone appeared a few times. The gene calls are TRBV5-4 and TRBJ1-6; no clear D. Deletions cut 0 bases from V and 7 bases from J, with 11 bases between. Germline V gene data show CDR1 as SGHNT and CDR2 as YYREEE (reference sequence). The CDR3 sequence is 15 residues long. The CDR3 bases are TGTGCCAGCAGCTTGGACGGGGTACGGAATTCACCCCTCCACTTT. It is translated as CASSLDGVRNSPLHF.

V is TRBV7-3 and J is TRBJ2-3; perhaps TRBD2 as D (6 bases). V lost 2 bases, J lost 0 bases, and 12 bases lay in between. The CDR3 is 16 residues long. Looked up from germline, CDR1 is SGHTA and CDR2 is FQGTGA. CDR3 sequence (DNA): TGTGCCAGCAGCTTATATTTCCTAGCGAGCACAGATACGCAGTATTTT. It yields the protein CASSLYFLASTDTQYF. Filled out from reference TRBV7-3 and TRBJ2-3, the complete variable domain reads GAGVSQTPSNKVTEKGKYVELRCDPISGHTALYWYRQSLGQGPEFLIYFQGTGAADDSGLPNDRFFAVRPEGSVSTLKIQRTERGDSAVYLCASSLYFLASTDTQYFGPGTRLTVL.

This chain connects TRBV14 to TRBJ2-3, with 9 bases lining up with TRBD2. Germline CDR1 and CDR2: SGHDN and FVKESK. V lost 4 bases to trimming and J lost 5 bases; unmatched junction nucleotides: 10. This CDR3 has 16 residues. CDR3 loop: CASSRGTSYVGDTQYF. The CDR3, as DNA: TGTGCCAGCAGCCGAGGGACTAGCTACGTGGGAGATACGCAGTATTTT.

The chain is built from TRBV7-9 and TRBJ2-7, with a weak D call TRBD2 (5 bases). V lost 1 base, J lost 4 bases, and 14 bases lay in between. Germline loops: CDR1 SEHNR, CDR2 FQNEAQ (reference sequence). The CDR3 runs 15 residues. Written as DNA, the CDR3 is TGTGCCAGCAGCTTAGACGGCAGGAGGACGTACGAGCAGTACTTC. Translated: CASSLDGRRTYEQYF.

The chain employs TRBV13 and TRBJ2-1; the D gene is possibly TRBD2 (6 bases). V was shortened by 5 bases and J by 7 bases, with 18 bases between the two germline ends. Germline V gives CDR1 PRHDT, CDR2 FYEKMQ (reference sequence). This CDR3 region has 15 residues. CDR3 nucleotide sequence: TGTGCCAGCAGCCCCCCCCGGGAGCTAGGGAATGAGCAGTTCTTC. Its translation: CASSPPRELGNEQFF.

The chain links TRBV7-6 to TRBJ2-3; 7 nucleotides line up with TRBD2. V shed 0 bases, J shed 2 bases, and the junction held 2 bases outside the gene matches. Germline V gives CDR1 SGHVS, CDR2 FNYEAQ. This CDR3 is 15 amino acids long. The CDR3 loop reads CASSLAGGTTDTQYF. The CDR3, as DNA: TGTGCCAGCAGCTTAGCGGGGGGGACCACAGATACGCAGTATTTT.